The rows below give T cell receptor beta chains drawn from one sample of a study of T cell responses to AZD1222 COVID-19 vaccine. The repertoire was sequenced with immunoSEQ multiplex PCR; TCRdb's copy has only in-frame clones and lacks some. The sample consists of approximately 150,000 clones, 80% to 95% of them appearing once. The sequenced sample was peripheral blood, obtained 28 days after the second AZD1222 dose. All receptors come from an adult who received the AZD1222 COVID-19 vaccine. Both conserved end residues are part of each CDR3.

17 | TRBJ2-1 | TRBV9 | CASSSVPTSSSYNEQFF
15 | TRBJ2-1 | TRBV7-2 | CASSSQFSGAHEQFF
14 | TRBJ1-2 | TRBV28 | CASELGGQNYGYTF
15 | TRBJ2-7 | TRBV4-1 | CASSQTVSASYEQYF
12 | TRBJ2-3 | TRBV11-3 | CASSARTDTQYF
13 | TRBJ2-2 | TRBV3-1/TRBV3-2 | CASSKQGTGELFF
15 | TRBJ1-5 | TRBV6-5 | CASRVTRDSNQPQHF
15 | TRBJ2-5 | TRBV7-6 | CASSSQRGGGETQYF
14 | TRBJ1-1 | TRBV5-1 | CASSQGQGATEAFF
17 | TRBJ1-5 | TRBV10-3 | CAISEGAGLRVEQPQHF
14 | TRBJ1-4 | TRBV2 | CASTGQGRNEKLFF
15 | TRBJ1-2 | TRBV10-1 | CASSELWGFGYGYTF
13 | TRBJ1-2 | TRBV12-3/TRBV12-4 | CASSFTPGSGYTF
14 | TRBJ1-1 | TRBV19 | CASSPGTENTEAFF
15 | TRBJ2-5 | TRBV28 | CASRTSGSVQETQYF
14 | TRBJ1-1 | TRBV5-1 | CASSLRAQNTEAFF
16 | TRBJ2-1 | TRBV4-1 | CASSRLLAGGGNEQFF
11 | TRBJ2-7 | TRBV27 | CASSQGWEQYF
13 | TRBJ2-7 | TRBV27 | CASSTGPEYEQYF
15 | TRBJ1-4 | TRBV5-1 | CASSLGDRDGEKLFF
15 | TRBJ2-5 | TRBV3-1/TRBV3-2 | CASSPYDRVGETQYF
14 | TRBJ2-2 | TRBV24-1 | CATSVTAGTGELFF
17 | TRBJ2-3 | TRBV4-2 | CASSQGRASGGTDTQYF
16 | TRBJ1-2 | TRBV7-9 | CASSLTIWKDNYGYTF
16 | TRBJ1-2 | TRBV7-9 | CASSTSQRLLEYGYTF
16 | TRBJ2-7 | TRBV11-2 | CASSLDRGAVSYEQYF
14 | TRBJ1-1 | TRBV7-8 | CASSFQGKGTEAFF
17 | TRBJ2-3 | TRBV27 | CASSFFDQRGSTDTQYF
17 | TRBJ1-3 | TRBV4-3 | CASSQVFGSPSGNTIYF
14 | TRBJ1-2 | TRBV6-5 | CASRRTGLDYGYTF
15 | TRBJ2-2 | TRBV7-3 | CASSLSASYTGELFF
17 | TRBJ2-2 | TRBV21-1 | CASSKEVVGRRSGELFF
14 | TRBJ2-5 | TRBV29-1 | CSVWRAGSQETQYF
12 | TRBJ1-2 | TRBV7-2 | CASRGGDYGYTF